Listed here are 28 T cell receptor beta chains from one sample, sequenced in a study of patients and donors after allogeneic stem cell transplantation. TCRdb re-derived calls from the RT-PCR reads in MiXCR, one entry per CDR3 protein. The sample lists 150,000 to 200,000 distinct CDR3 sequences, 41% occurring once. The material sequenced was blood, either unsorted or a sorted T cell fraction (not recorded which). The receptor source for this set is a human donor who was either an allogeneic HSCT recipient or a stem cell or donor lymphocyte infusion donor (not recorded which). It is not recorded whose cells these are; they may come from a transplant donor.

The rearrangement joins TRBV12-3 or TRBV12-4 to TRBJ2-2; 8 nucleotides agree with TRBD2. This CDR3 region has 17 residues. Germline trimming cut 2 bases from V and 6 bases from J; bases unmatched to any gene: 11. The DNA of the CDR3 is TGTGCCAGCAGTTTAAGAGCCGGGACTAGGGGCCCCGGGGAGCTGTTTTTT. It translates to CASSLRAGTRGPGELFF.

This chain links TRBV28 with TRBJ2-2; 8 bases agree with TRBD2. The V gene's germline CDR1 is MDHEN and CDR2 SYDVKM. The V gene end was trimmed by 3 bases and the J gene end by 3 bases; junction bases not matched to a gene: 9. The CDR3 runs to 17 residues. The CDR3 here is CASSLSRGGRDTGELFF. The CDR3 DNA follows: TGTGCCAGCAGTTTGTCCCGCGGGGGGCGAGACACCGGGGAGCTGTTTTTT. The full variable domain, rest sourced from reference TRBV28 and TRBJ2-2, is DVKVTQSSRYLVKRTGEKVFLECVQDMDHENMFWYRQDPGLGLRLIYFSYDVKMKEKGDIPEGYSVSREKKERFSLILESASTNQTSMYLCASSLSRGGRDTGELFFGEGSRLTVL.

The chain has TRBV30 and TRBJ2-3; D is uncertain. CDR3 size: 13 residues. The germline CDR1 and CDR2 sequences are GTSNPN and SVGIG (reference sequence). V was pared by 3 bases and J by 0 bases, with 7 bases between. CDR3 protein: CAWSEGSTDTQYF. DNA for the CDR3: TGTGCCTGGAGCGAAGGAAGCACAGATACGCAGTATTTT.

The chain combines TRBV29-1 with TRBJ2-7; tentative D call: TRBD1 (5 bases). The CDR3 spans 13 residues. The V gene lost 5 bases and the J gene lost 3 bases, with 14 bases spanning the gap. Germline loops: CDR1 SQVTM, CDR2 ANQGSEA. The CDR3 loop is CSVRFPQGYEQYF. CDR3 coding DNA: TGCAGCGTTCGGTTTCCCCAGGGCTACGAGCAGTACTTC.

This chain joins TRBV12-3 or TRBV12-4 and TRBJ2-7, with 8 positions matching TRBD1. The CDR3 sequence is 14 residues long. Trimming took 1 base from V and 4 from J; bases not matched to a gene: 3. In nucleotides, the CDR3 is TGTGCCAGCAGTTTAGGGACAGGGCGATACGAGCAGTACTTC. This codes for CASSLGTGRYEQYF.

This clonotype came up a few times. The rearrangement links TRBV6-2 or TRBV6-3 to TRBJ1-2, with 8 bases lining up with TRBD1. J gave up 3 bases and V 5 bases, and 11 bases lay outside the gene matches. The CDR3 has 16 amino acids. In germline, CDR1 is MNHEY, CDR2 SVGEGT. The CDR3 sequence is CASSLPPGQVDYGYTF. The CDR3 nucleotides are TGTGCCAGCAGTCTCCCGCCGGGACAGGTCGACTATGGCTACACCTTC.

This clonotype was seen a handful of times. The rearrangement links TRBV12-3 or TRBV12-4 to TRBJ1-3; D might be TRBD1 (6 bases). There are 13 residues in the CDR3. CDR3 DNA sequence: TGTGGGGGCTCCTGGACAGTGGGAAACACCATATATTTT. Translated: CGGSWTVGNTIYF.

This chain links TRBV5-1 with TRBJ2-3; D possibly corresponds to TRBD2 (6 bases). Germline V gene data show CDR1 as SGHRS and CDR2 as YFSETQ. The ends were cut back, 4 bases at V and 5 bases at J, with 17 bases in the middle. The CDR3 is made up of 15 amino acids. The CDR3 loop is CASSIPRTNLDTQYF. Here the CDR3 DNA reads TGCGCCAGCAGCATCCCCCGGACTAACTTAGATACGCAGTATTTT. Filled out from reference TRBV5-1 and TRBJ2-3, the complete variable domain reads KAGVTQTPRYLIKTRGQQVTLSCSPISGHRSVSWYQQTPGQGLQFLFEYFSETQRNKGNFPGRFSGRQFSNSRSEMNVSTLELGDSALYLCASSIPRTNLDTQYFGPGTRLTVL.

The gene calls are TRBV15 and TRBJ2-7; 11 bases agree with TRBD2. CDR1 is LNHNV, CDR2 YYDKDF, per germline (reference sequence). CDR3 length: 16 amino acids. V trimming: 8 bases; J trimming: 5 bases; junction bases outside the gene matches: 14. CDR3 loop: CATRLAGGGLVNEQYF. CDR3 DNA: TGTGCCACCCGTCTAGCGGGAGGTGGATTAGTGAACGAGCAGTACTTC.

This clonotype occurred a few times. The gene calls are TRBV6-6 and TRBJ2-5; 9 bases line up with TRBD1. CDR1 and CDR2 (germline): MNHNY, SVGAGI (reference sequence). CDR3 length: 15 amino acids. The V segment lost 2 bases and the J segment 5 bases; nucleotides outside the gene matches: 6. The CDR3 sequence is CASSYPGQGFETQYF. In DNA form, the CDR3 reads TGTGCCAGCAGTTACCCCGGACAGGGGTTTGAGACCCAGTACTTC.

The chain recombines TRBV7-9 with TRBJ1-2; D gene uncertain. V was cut by 2 bases and J by 8 bases, with 9 bases left in between. The CDR3 totals 12 residues. CDR1 and CDR2 (germline): SEHNR, FQNEAQ (reference sequence). In nucleotides, the CDR3 is TGTGCCAGCAGCTTATACGCAGGAGGCTACACCTTC. It specifies CASSLYAGGYTF.

The V gene is TRBV30, the J gene TRBJ1-2; D is perhaps TRBD1 (5 bases). Germline CDR1 reads GTSNPN; CDR2 reads SVGIG (reference sequence). The CDR3 loop spans 14 amino acids. V lost 6 bases to trimming and J lost 0 bases, with 14 bases between them. The CDR3 nucleotides read TGTGCCTGCTCGGGGGGGGAGACTAACTATGGCTACACCTTC. Residues: CACSGGETNYGYTF.

This sequence joins TRBV3-1 and TRBJ2-5, with D perhaps TRBD2 (5 bases). Germline loops: CDR1 LGHDT, CDR2 YNNKEL (reference sequence). V was trimmed by 1 base and J by 1 base, leaving 13 bases between them. The CDR3 is made up of 16 amino acids. CDR3 in amino acids: CASSQADGGSQETQYF. The CDR3 nucleotides read TGTGCCAGCAGCCAAGCTGACGGAGGTTCCCAAGAGACCCAGTACTTC.

This clonotype was observed a handful of times. The chain has TRBV6-1 and TRBJ1-1; 8 bases are a match to TRBD1. The CDR3 extends over 13 amino acids. Germline V lookup: CDR1 MNHNS, CDR2 SASEGT. Germline trimming cut 3 bases from V and 10 bases from J; bases unmatched to any gene: 7. For the CDR3, the DNA is TGTGCCAGCAGTGAGAGAGTCGGGACAGGAGCTTTCTTT. It codes for CASSERVGTGAFF.

The sample holds a few counts of this clonotype. The chain employs TRBV6-2 or TRBV6-3 and TRBJ1-5; possible D gene TRBD1, 6 bases. V was cut by 2 bases and J by 7 bases, with 15 bases left in between. The germline gives CDR1 MNHEY, CDR2 SVGEGT. The CDR3 loop spans 15 amino acids. This CDR3 reads CASSYGSGTRQPQHF. The DNA of the CDR3 is TGTGCCAGCAGTTACGGGTCCGGGACAAGACAGCCCCAGCATTTT.

The rearrangement uses TRBV5-4 and TRBJ1-2; D gene unclear. CDR1 is SGHNT, CDR2 YYREEE, per germline (reference sequence). The CDR3 extends over 15 amino acids. The germline V and J ends were trimmed by 0 bases and 2 bases, with 11 bases remaining between them. The DNA for the CDR3 is TGTGCCAGCAGCTTGGAGGCGTCCCCCAACTATGGCTACACCTTC. Its protein product is CASSLEASPNYGYTF.

This clonotype was counted only a few times. The chain employs TRBV12-3 or TRBV12-4 and TRBJ2-1, with 11 positions matching TRBD2. The junction had 12 bases not matched to a gene; V was cut back by 7 bases and J by 10 bases. The length of the CDR3 is 15 residues. The chain's CDR3 is CASTQTSGMPGEQFF. CDR3 bases: TGTGCCAGCACTCAGACTAGCGGGATGCCGGGAGAGCAGTTCTTC.

This clonotype was counted between two and nine times. This chain uses TRBV12-5 with TRBJ1-1, with 7 bases matching TRBD1. With V trimmed by 5 bases and J by 1 base, 13 bases remained unmatched. The V gene's germline CDR1 is LGHNT and CDR2 FRNRAP. The CDR3 is 17 residues long. The CDR3 is CASGTVLKGQANTEAFF. Written as DNA, the CDR3 is TGTGCTAGTGGTACCGTACTCAAAGGACAGGCGAACACTGAAGCTTTCTTT.

The chain recombines TRBV29-1 with TRBJ2-5; D may be TRBD1 (5 bases). The CDR3 is 15 amino acids. V was cut by 7 bases and J by 1 base, with 19 bases left in between. Germline CDR1 reads SQVTM; CDR2 reads ANQGSEA. The CDR3 reads CSARSGQSSQETQYF. DNA for the CDR3: TGCAGCGCCCGCTCAGGGCAGAGCTCCCAAGAGACCCAGTACTTC.

This clonotype was counted once. The genes are TRBV5-5 and TRBJ1-2; D is undetermined. There are 14 residues in the CDR3. Germline values: CDR1 SGHKS, CDR2 YYEKEE (reference sequence). The V gene lost 0 bases and the J gene lost 8 bases, with 14 bases spanning the gap. CDR3 bases: TGTGCCAGCAGCTTGGACGTCCGGTCCGACGGCTACACCTTC. This gives the protein CASSLDVRSDGYTF.

This clonotype showed up just a few times. The genes are TRBV20-1 and TRBJ1-2; no clear D gene. CDR1 is DFQATT, CDR2 SNEGSKA, per germline (reference sequence). The CDR3 spans 12 residues. Trimming left V 3 bases short and J 0 bases short, with 5 bases between. CDR3 residues: CSASVPNYGYTF. CDR3 coding DNA: TGCAGTGCTAGTGTTCCTAACTATGGCTACACCTTC.

V is TRBV28 and J is TRBJ1-2, with D maybe TRBD1 (5 bases). The CDR3 consists of 12 residues. From germline, CDR1 is MDHEN and CDR2 SYDVKM. V dropped 4 bases and J dropped 8 bases, with 11 bases sitting between them. The CDR3 region is CASSWDPPGYTF. In DNA, the CDR3 is TGTGCCAGCAGTTGGGACCCGCCCGGCTACACCTTC.

The chain couples TRBV7-9 to TRBJ2-3; D not resolved. The CDR3 consists of 15 residues. Deletions cut 3 bases from V and 2 bases from J, with 12 bases between. Looked up from germline, CDR1 is SEHNR and CDR2 is FQNEAQ (reference sequence). The CDR3 coding sequence is TGTGCCAGCAGCTTTGGTGCGGCAGACACAGATACGCAGTATTTT. The encoded protein is CASSFGAADTDTQYF.

This clonotype has a single count. The V call is TRBV6-2 or TRBV6-3, the J call TRBJ2-1, with 8 positions matching TRBD2. This CDR3 contains 17 residues. CDR1 is MNHEY, CDR2 SVGEGT, per germline. J lost 8 bases, V lost 2 bases, and 14 bases had no gene match. The CDR3 spells CASSYPGGAGARDEQFF. CDR3 coding DNA: TGTGCCAGCAGTTACCCCGGGGGAGCGGGAGCAAGAGATGAGCAGTTCTTC.

This chain links TRBV28 with TRBJ2-5; 11 bases match TRBD2. V trimming: 5 bases; J trimming: 4 bases; junction bases outside the gene matches: 6. The CDR3 spans 15 residues. Germline lookup yields CDR1 MDHEN and CDR2 SYDVKM. In DNA form, the CDR3 reads TGTGCCAGCAGTGAACTAGCGGGAGTTGGAGAGACCCAGTACTTC. Its translation is CASSELAGVGETQYF.

The chain carries TRBV5-1 and TRBJ1-2; D call uncertain. The CDR3 runs to 15 residues. The V end was cut by 4 bases, the J end by 3 bases, with 16 bases between. Germline-derived CDR1 and CDR2 are SGHRS and YFSETQ. CDR3 sequence: CASSPEAVADYGYTF. CDR3 sequence (DNA): TGCGCCAGCAGCCCTGAAGCGGTAGCGGACTATGGCTACACCTTC.

The chain couples TRBV27 to TRBJ1-3; 7 nucleotides line up with TRBD1. Germline V gene lookup returns CDR1 MNHEY and CDR2 SMNVEV (reference sequence). J gave up 4 bases and V 2 bases, and 5 bases lay outside the gene matches. The CDR3 runs 15 residues. The CDR3 spells CASSLIAGGGNTIYF. CDR3 in DNA: TGTGCCAGCAGTTTAATCGCAGGGGGGGGAAACACCATATATTTT.

This clonotype was observed a handful of times. The chain has TRBV20-1 and TRBJ1-6; possible D gene TRBD1, 5 bases. Trimming stripped 3 bases from V and 13 bases from J, with 22 bases between. The CDR3 is 15 residues long. Germline assignment: CDR1 DFQATT and CDR2 SNEGSKA (reference sequence). The chain's CDR3 is CSARKPGRAEEPLHF. The CDR3 bases are TGCAGTGCTAGGAAACCGGGACGGGCAGAGGAGCCCCTCCACTTT.